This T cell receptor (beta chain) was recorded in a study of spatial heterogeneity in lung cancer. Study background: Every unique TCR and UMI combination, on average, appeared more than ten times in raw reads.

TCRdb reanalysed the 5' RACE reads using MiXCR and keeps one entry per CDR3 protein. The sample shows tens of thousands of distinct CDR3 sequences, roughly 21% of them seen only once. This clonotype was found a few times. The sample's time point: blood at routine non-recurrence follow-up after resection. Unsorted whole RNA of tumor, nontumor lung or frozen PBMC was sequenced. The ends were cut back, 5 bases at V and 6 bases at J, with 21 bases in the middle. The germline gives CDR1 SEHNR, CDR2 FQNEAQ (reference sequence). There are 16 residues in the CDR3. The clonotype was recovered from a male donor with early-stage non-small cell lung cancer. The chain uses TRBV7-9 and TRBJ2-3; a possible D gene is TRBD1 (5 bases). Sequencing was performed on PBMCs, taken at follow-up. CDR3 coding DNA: TGTGCCAGCAGCCTGGGGTCAGGGCGCCCCGTTGATACGCAGTATTTT. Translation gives CASSLGSGRPVDTQYF.